Below, 30 T cell receptor beta chains from the same sample are listed, as sequenced in a study of technical replicates of blood from a handful of donors (TCRdb year 2017). Libraries were built with the immunoSEQ multiplex PCR assay. TCRdb limited this immuneACCESS table to in-frame rearrangements with V and J called. A share of clones is missing; checked studies link under half to unresolved V genes, and the rest is unexplained. Here the sample has around 69,000 clones; approximately 83% occur a single time. Jointly, the top ten make up around 5.5% of the sample. Sample: PBMCs. The receptors here all came from a human donor in good health. Some clones in this sample may be carry-over from other donors' samples.

This chain connects TRBV6-6 to TRBJ1-2, with D unresolved. Germline CDR1 reads MNHNY; CDR2 reads SVGAGI (reference sequence). V was shortened by 6 bases and J by 2 bases, with 7 bases between the two germline ends. This CDR3 has 12 residues. CDR3 amino acids: CASRPGNYGYTF. CDR3 coding DNA: TGTGCCAGCAGGCCCGGGAACTATGGCTACACCTTC.

The chain couples TRBV7-9 to TRBJ2-1; 7 positions agree with TRBD2. Losses at the gene ends were 4 bases for V and 2 bases for J; bases not matched to a gene: 5. Germline-derived CDR1 and CDR2 are SEHNR and FQNEAQ (reference sequence). The CDR3 has 15 residues. The CDR3 protein is CASSSALATYNEQFF. In DNA form, the CDR3 reads TGTGCCAGCAGCTCAGCACTAGCGACCTACAATGAGCAGTTCTTC.

The chain is built from TRBV28 and TRBJ2-5; 7 bases are shared with TRBD1. Germline V gives CDR1 MDHEN, CDR2 SYDVKM. V was clipped by 5 bases and J by 5 bases; unmatched bases: 8. CDR3 length: 14 amino acids. CDR3 DNA sequence: TGTGCCAGCAGTGAACGACAGGGCACTGAGACCCAGTACTTC. It codes for CASSERQGTETQYF.

The V and J genes are TRBV7-7 and TRBJ2-3, with 14 bases identical to TRBD2. From germline, CDR1 is SSHAT and CDR2 FNYEAQ (reference sequence). The V gene end was trimmed by 5 bases and the J gene end by 6 bases; junction bases not matched to a gene: 7. The CDR3 extends over 16 amino acids. The CDR3 is CASSRGLAGVIDTQYF. The CDR3 bases are TGTGCCAGCAGCCGGGGACTAGCGGGAGTCATCGATACGCAGTATTTT.

J is TRBJ2-7 and V is TRBV5-4; D not resolved. The germline V gene has CDR1 SGHNT and CDR2 YYREEE (reference sequence). CDR3 length: 15 residues. Trimming left V 4 bases short and J 5 bases short, with 19 bases between. CDR3 in amino acids: CASSLGSLLPNEQYF. The CDR3 DNA sequence: TGTGCCAGCAGCCTGGGGTCACTTCTCCCCAACGAGCAGTACTTC.

This clone was observed a few times. The genes are TRBV6-6 and TRBJ2-7; D is ambiguous. Germline lookup yields CDR1 MNHNY and CDR2 SVGAGI (reference sequence). Trimming pared 0 bases from V and 3 bases from J, leaving 6 bases between. The CDR3 spans 13 residues. In DNA form, the CDR3 reads TGTGCCAGCAGTTACTCGGCCCGCTACGAGCAGTACTTC. Residues: CASSYSARYEQYF.

The chain uses TRBV27 and TRBJ1-4, with a possible D match to TRBD1 (5 bases). CDR3 length: 17 amino acids. The germline CDR1 and CDR2 sequences are MNHEY and SMNVEV (reference sequence). The V and J ends lost 5 bases and 10 bases respectively, with 26 bases between them. CDR3 region: CASSPRSEGYYLGKLFF. For the CDR3, the DNA is TGTGCCAGCAGTCCCCGCTCGGAGGGGTACTATCTCGGAAAACTGTTTTTT.

The genes are TRBV4-1 and TRBJ2-1, with a tentative D call TRBD1 (5 bases). With 0 bases removed from V and 9 bases from J, the gap between germline ends came to 15 bases. Per the germline V gene, CDR1 is MGHRA and CDR2 is YSYEKL. The CDR3 is made up of 15 amino acids. The DNA of the CDR3 is TGCGCCAGCAGCCAAGATACAGGTCCCCTGCCTGAGCAGTTCTTC. Protein product: CASSQDTGPLPEQFF.

V and J are TRBV7-8 and TRBJ2-2; the match to TRBD2 covers 11 bases. V shed 5 bases, J shed 7 bases, and the junction held 9 bases outside the gene matches. CDR1 and CDR2 (germline): SGHVS, FQNEAQ. The CDR3 extends over 16 amino acids. CDR3 nucleotide sequence: TGTGCCAGCAGCATGGCTAGCGGGAGGCTGGGCGGGGAGCTGTTTTTT. Translation: CASSMASGRLGGELFF.

This sequence joins TRBV19 and TRBJ1-5; tentatively, D is TRBD1 (6 bases). This CDR3 region has 14 residues. Germline-derived CDR1 and CDR2 are LNHDA and SQIVND (reference sequence). Trimming removed 5 bases at V and 7 bases at J, with 15 bases between. The CDR3 loop reads CASSPRGPGQPQHF. As DNA, the CDR3 is TGTGCCAGTAGTCCCAGGGGCCCGGGACAGCCCCAGCATTTT.

V is TRBV4-3 and J is TRBJ2-7, with a weak D call TRBD1 (5 bases). V was shortened by 0 bases and J by 2 bases, with 5 bases between the two germline ends. CDR1 is LGHNA and CDR2 is YSLEER in the germline V gene. This CDR3 is 13 amino acids long. The CDR3 spells CASSQDRAYEQYF. The CDR3 nucleotides are TGCGCCAGCAGCCAAGACAGGGCCTACGAGCAGTACTTC.

This clone turned up a few times. The genes are TRBV5-4 and TRBJ2-3; 7 bases fit TRBD2. Germline V gives CDR1 SGHNT, CDR2 YYREEE (reference sequence). Trimming cost V 3 bases and J 6 bases; bases outside gene matches: 7. The CDR3 length is 14 residues. This chain's CDR3 is CASSWSGAGDTQYF. In DNA, the CDR3 is TGTGCCAGCAGCTGGAGCGGGGCTGGGGATACGCAGTATTTT.

V and J are TRBV29-1 and TRBJ2-7; the match to TRBD2 covers 7 bases. This CDR3 has 11 amino acids. V lost 4 bases to trimming and J lost 4 bases; unmatched junction nucleotides: 1. Germline V gene sequence: CDR1 SQVTM, CDR2 ANQGSEA. CDR3 DNA: TGCAGCGTTGGACTAGCTTACGAGCAGTACTTC. It specifies CSVGLAYEQYF.

The chain is built from TRBV19 and TRBJ1-6, with TRBD1 matching over 7 bases. This CDR3 spans 15 amino acids. V was pared by 6 bases and J by 7 bases, with 9 bases of the junction left unmatched. Germline V CDR1 and CDR2: LNHDA, SQIVND (reference sequence). CDR3 nucleotide sequence: TGTGCCAGTAGAACTCAGGGGGTAACGAATTCACCCCTCCACTTT. Translated: CASRTQGVTNSPLHF.

This clone was counted a single time. The chain recombines TRBV7-8 with TRBJ1-3; D call uncertain. V lost 1 base and J lost 0, with 7 bases in between. The CDR3 runs to 15 residues. Germline CDR1 is SGHVS and CDR2 is FQNEAQ. The CDR3 loop is CASSLVLGSGNTIYF. The CDR3 DNA reads as TGTGCCAGCAGCTTAGTCCTCGGCTCTGGAAACACCATATATTTT.

The chain is built from TRBV27 and TRBJ1-6; 8 nucleotides agree with TRBD1. This CDR3 comprises 19 residues. J was trimmed by 3 bases and V by 6 bases; bases with no gene match: 16. The V gene's germline CDR1 is MNHEY and CDR2 SMNVEV (reference sequence). CDR3 sequence reads: CASSPRRTGIFVYNSPLHF. Written as DNA, the CDR3 is TGTGCCAGCAGCCCGCGTCGGACAGGGATCTTTGTCTATAATTCACCCCTCCACTTT.

This sequence joins TRBV29-1 and TRBJ1-2; 10 bases line up with TRBD1. The CDR3 sequence is 14 residues long. Trimming removed 6 bases from V and 4 bases from J; junction bases left unmatched: 8. The germline gives CDR1 SQVTM, CDR2 ANQGSEA. CDR3 residues: CSVSTGTGVYGYTF. CDR3 DNA sequence: TGCAGCGTGTCTACCGGGACAGGGGTCTATGGCTACACCTTC.

The rearrangement uses TRBV5-1 and TRBJ1-6; D remains ambiguous. The CDR3 runs 13 residues. V was clipped by 2 bases and J by 10 bases, with 10 bases between them. Per the germline V gene, CDR1 is SGHRS and CDR2 is YFSETQ. CDR3 protein: CASSLGGQSPLHF. CDR3 bases: TGCGCCAGCAGCTTAGGCGGGCAATCACCCCTCCACTTT.

The chain has TRBV11-2 and TRBJ2-5; 7 positions agree with TRBD2. The CDR3 is 18 amino acids. V lost 5 bases, J lost 5 bases, and 20 bases stayed unmatched. Germline-derived CDR1 and CDR2 are SGHAT and FQNNGV. For the CDR3, the DNA is TGTGCCAGCAGCCGCGGGCGACCGGGACTATTAAAATGGGAGACCCAGTACTTC. It is translated as CASSRGRPGLLKWETQYF.

The table lists this clone with a few counts. The rearrangement joins TRBV7-9 to TRBJ2-3; TRBD1 is a possible D gene (5 bases). This CDR3 is built from 13 residues. Trimming removed 6 bases from V and 2 bases from J, with 9 bases in between. Germline assignment: CDR1 SEHNR and CDR2 FQNEAQ (reference sequence). CDR3 region: CASRQTVTDTQYF. In DNA, the CDR3 is TGTGCCAGCAGGCAGACAGTCACAGATACGCAGTATTTT. Complete variable domain (other parts from reference TRBV7-9 and TRBJ2-3): DTGVSQNPRHKITKRGQNVTFRCDPISEHNRLYWYRQTLGQGPEFLTYFQNEAQLEKSRLLSDRFSAERPKGSFSTLEIQRTEQGDSAMYLCASRQTVTDTQYFGPGTRLTVL.

The CDR3 loop is CASSPGTRETQYF. The CDR3, as DNA: TGTGCCAGCAGCCCCGGGACTCGAGAGACCCAGTACTTC. The chain links TRBV6-6 to TRBJ2-5; D is possibly TRBD2 (6 bases). This CDR3 has 13 residues. With 6 bases removed from V and 4 bases from J, the gap between germline ends came to 12 bases. Germline V gives CDR1 MNHNY, CDR2 SVGAGI (reference sequence).

V and J are TRBV9 and TRBJ2-7, with TRBD2 matching 8 bases. The length of the CDR3 is 15 residues. J was trimmed by 3 bases and V by 0 bases; bases with no gene match: 5. The V gene's germline CDR1 is SGDLS and CDR2 YYNGEE. CDR3 region: CASSVAAGGIYEQYF. In DNA form, the CDR3 reads TGTGCCAGCAGCGTAGCGGCGGGAGGAATCTACGAGCAGTACTTC.

The CDR3 DNA reads as TGTGCCAGCAGTTATGGCACGAACTATGGCTACACCTTC. Residues: CASSYGTNYGYTF. This sequence joins TRBV5-8 and TRBJ1-2; D gene unclear. V was trimmed by 5 bases and J by 2 bases, leaving 10 bases between them. CDR3 length: 13 residues. Germline CDR1 SGHTS, CDR2 YDEGEE.

For this clone: The same CDR3 can be traced to other DNA sequences in this sample. This chain uses TRBV6-5 with TRBJ1-2; D is unclear. V lost 0 bases and J 2 bases, leaving 7 bases between the germline ends. Per germline, CDR1 MNHEY and CDR2 SVGAGI. The CDR3 runs to 14 residues. CDR3 protein: CASSYSAVNYGYTF. For the CDR3, the DNA is TGTGCCAGCAGTTACTCGGCTGTGAACTATGGCTACACCTTC.

The sample holds a few counts of this clone. The chain recombines TRBV19 with TRBJ2-7; 9 nucleotides line up with TRBD2. J lost 2 bases, V lost 4 bases, and 9 bases had no gene match. The germline V gene encodes CDR1 LNHDA and CDR2 SQIVND (reference sequence). This CDR3 has 16 residues. CDR3 in amino acids: CASSTRSSGSPYEQYF. CDR3 sequence (DNA): TGTGCCAGTAGTACCCGGAGTAGCGGGAGTCCCTACGAGCAGTACTTC.

The chain recombines TRBV7-2 with TRBJ1-1; D call uncertain. In germline, CDR1 is SGHTA, CDR2 FQGNSA. This CDR3 has 15 amino acids. Deletions cut 3 bases from V and 1 base from J, with 12 bases between. CDR3 sequence: CASSLHGGKNTEAFF. The CDR3 DNA follows: TGTGCCAGCAGCTTGCATGGCGGCAAGAACACTGAAGCTTTCTTT.

This rearrangement joins TRBV18 to TRBJ1-1; D unclear. Germline V lookup: CDR1 KGHSH, CDR2 LQKENI. The ends were cut back, 4 bases at V and 1 base at J, with 7 bases in the middle. This CDR3 has 13 residues. This CDR3 reads CASSRRENTEAFF. The CDR3 DNA follows: TGTGCCAGCTCACGGCGGGAGAACACTGAAGCTTTCTTT.

This chain uses TRBV4-1 with TRBJ1-1, with 10 bases that match TRBD1. Germline V gene sequence: CDR1 MGHRA, CDR2 YSYEKL. CDR3 length: 15 amino acids. Trimming took 4 bases from V and 5 from J; bases not matched to a gene: 7. The CDR3 is CASSPRDRGLTEAFF. The CDR3, as DNA: TGCGCCAGCAGCCCGCGTGACAGGGGGCTTACTGAAGCTTTCTTT.

The V call is TRBV4-2, the J call TRBJ1-2; 8 bases are shared with TRBD1. In germline, CDR1 is LGHNA, CDR2 YNFKEQ. The CDR3 has 12 residues. Germline trimming cut 8 bases from V and 7 bases from J; bases unmatched to any gene: 6. This chain's CDR3 is CASQTGESGYTF. CDR3 sequence (DNA): TGTGCCAGCCAGACAGGGGAGAGTGGCTACACCTTC.

The V gene is TRBV6-5, the J gene TRBJ2-1; D is possibly TRBD1 (6 bases). Trimming left V 0 bases short and J 4 bases short, with 13 bases between. The CDR3 spans 16 residues. Germline V lookup: CDR1 MNHEY, CDR2 SVGAGI. CDR3 nucleotides: TGTGCCAGCAGTTACTCCTGGGGGCAGGCTTACAATGAGCAGTTCTTC. Translation: CASSYSWGQAYNEQFF.